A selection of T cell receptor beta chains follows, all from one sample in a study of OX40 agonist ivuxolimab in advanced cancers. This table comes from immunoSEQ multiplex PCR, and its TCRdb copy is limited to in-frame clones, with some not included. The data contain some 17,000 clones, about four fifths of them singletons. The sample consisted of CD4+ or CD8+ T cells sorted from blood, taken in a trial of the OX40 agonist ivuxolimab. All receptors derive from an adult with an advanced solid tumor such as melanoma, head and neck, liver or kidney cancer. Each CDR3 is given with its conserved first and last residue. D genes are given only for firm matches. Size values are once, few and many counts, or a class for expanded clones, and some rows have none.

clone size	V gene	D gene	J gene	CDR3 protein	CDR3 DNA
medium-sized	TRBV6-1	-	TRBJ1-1	CAGGGKLNTEAFF	TGTGCCGGGGGGGGGAAACTGAACACTGAAGCTTTCTTT
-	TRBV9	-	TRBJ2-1	CASSVGGLYNEQFF	TGTGCCAGCAGCGTGGGCGGGCTTTACAATGAGCAGTTCTTC
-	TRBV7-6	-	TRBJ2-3	CASSYLAFSTDTQYF	TGTGCCAGCAGCTACCTGGCCTTCTCCACAGATACGCAGTATTTT
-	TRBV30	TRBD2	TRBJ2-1	CAWSRTGGPGEQFF	TGTGCCTGGAGCAGGACGGGAGGGCCAGGTGAGCAGTTCTTC
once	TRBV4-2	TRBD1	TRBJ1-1	CASSLIQGGTTEAFF	TGTGCCAGCAGCCTGATACAGGGGGGGACCACTGAAGCTTTCTTT
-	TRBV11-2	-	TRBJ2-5	CASSGKLGGQETQYF	TGTGCCAGCAGCGGGAAGTTGGGCGGACAAGAGACCCAGTACTTC
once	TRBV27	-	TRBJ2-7	CASSLGPFSYEQYF	TGTGCCAGCAGTCTCGGGCCCTTCTCCTACGAGCAGTACTTC
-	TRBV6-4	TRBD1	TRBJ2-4	CASSDGTGGNIQYF	TGTGCCAGCAGTGACGGGACAGGGGGAAACATTCAGTACTTC
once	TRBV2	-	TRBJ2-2	CADLGGLGTGELFF	TGTGCCGACCTCGGAGGGTTGGGCACCGGGGAGCTGTTTTTT
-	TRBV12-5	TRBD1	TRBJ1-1	CASGLVLGTGGRGTEAFF	TGTGCTAGTGGTTTGGTCCTTGGGACAGGGGGAAGGGGGACTGAAGCTTTCTTT
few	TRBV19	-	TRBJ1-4	CASNHGDVSEKLFF	TGTGCCAGTAACCACGGGGACGTGTCCGAAAAACTGTTTTTT
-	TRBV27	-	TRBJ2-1	CASSPPPHNEQFF	TGTGCCAGCAGTCCTCCCCCCCACAATGAGCAGTTCTTC
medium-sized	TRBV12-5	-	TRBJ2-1	CASGPPRLNEQFF	TGTGCTAGTGGTCCCCCTCGCCTAAATGAGCAGTTCTTC
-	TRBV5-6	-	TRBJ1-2	CASSLDRSLYGYTF	TGTGCCAGCAGCCTTGACAGGAGCCTCTATGGCTACACCTTC
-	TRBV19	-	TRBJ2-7	CASRSGSEQYF	TGTGCCAGTCGTAGCGGCAGCGAGCAGTACTTC
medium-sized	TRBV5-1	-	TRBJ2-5	CASSPYRDLESVKTQYF	TGCGCCAGCAGCCCCTACCGGGACTTAGAGTCCGTGAAGACCCAGTACTTC
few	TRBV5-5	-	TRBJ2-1	CASSLEGTYNEQFF	TGTGCCAGCAGCTTGGAGGGTACCTACAATGAGCAGTTCTTC
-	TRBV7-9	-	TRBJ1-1	CASSPLGNAEAFF	TGTGCCAGCAGCCCCCTGGGGAACGCTGAAGCTTTCTTT
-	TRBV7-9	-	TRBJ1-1	CASSEGPRTENTEAFF	TGTGCCAGCAGCGAGGGGCCCCGGACAGAGAACACTGAAGCTTTCTTT
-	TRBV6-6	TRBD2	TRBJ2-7	CASSLLADRPYEQYF	TGTGCCAGCAGCCTTCTAGCGGATCGACCCTACGAGCAGTACTTC
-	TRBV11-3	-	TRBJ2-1	CASSLMAGYNNEQFF	TGTGCCAGCAGCTTAATGGCCGGATATAACAATGAGCAGTTCTTC
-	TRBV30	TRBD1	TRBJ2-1	CAWRSDRGTYNEQFF	TGTGCCTGGAGATCGGACAGGGGTACCTACAATGAGCAGTTCTTC
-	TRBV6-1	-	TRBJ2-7	CASMPGRQQYF	TGTGCCAGCATGCCGGGCCGACAGCAGTACTTC
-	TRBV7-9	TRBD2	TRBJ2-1	CASARASGNNEQFF	TGTGCAAGTGCAAGGGCTAGCGGGAACAATGAGCAGTTCTTC
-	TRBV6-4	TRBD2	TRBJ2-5	CASSDFPSGVETQYF	TGTGCCAGCAGTGACTTTCCTAGCGGGGTGGAGACCCAGTACTTC
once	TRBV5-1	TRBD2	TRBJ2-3	CASSLESSGGADTQYF	TGCGCCAGCAGCTTGGAATCCAGCGGGGGAGCAGATACGCAGTATTTT
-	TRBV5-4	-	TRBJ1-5	CASSLLQHRNQPQHF	TGTGCCAGCAGCTTGCTGCAGCATCGCAATCAGCCCCAGCATTTT
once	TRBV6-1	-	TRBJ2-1	CASGRSPYNEQFF	TGTGCCAGTGGACGATCCCCTTACAATGAGCAGTTCTTC
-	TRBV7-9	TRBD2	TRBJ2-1	CASSSGTSGYNEQFF	TGTGCCAGCAGCTCCGGGACTAGCGGCTACAATGAGCAGTTCTTC
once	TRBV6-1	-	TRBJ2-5	CASSEAFFLGHTYQETQYF	TGTGCCAGCAGTGAAGCCTTCTTTTTAGGACACACGTACCAAGAGACCCAGTACTTC
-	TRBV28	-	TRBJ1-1	CASRSGVNTEAFF	TGTGCCAGCAGGTCGGGGGTTAACACTGAAGCTTTCTTT
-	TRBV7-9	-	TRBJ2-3	CASSLGPDFADTQYF	TGTGCCAGCAGCTTAGGGCCCGACTTTGCGGATACGCAGTATTTT
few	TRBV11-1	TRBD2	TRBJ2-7	CASSFGRTSGYEQYF	TGTGCCAGCAGCTTTGGAAGGACTAGCGGTTACGAGCAGTACTTC
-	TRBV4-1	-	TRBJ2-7	CASSIPGRTYEQYF	TGCGCCAGCAGCATTCCGGGACGGACCTACGAGCAGTACTTC
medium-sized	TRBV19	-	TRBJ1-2	CASSIGSNYGYTF	TGTGCCAGTAGTATAGGCAGTAACTATGGCTACACCTTC
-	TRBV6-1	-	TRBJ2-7	CASSPDSTYEQYF	TGTGCCAGCAGCCCGGACAGCACCTACGAGCAGTACTTC
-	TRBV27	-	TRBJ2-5	CASSSVGRGETQYF	TGTGCCAGCAGTTCAGTGGGGCGCGGGGAGACCCAGTACTTC
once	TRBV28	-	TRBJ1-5	CASKEGSNQPQHF	TGTGCCAGCAAGGAGGGGAGCAATCAGCCCCAGCATTTT
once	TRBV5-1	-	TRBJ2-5	CASSPGGVGGLQETQYF	TGCGCCAGCAGCCCGGGGGGCGTTGGAGGTTTACAAGAGACCCAGTACTTC
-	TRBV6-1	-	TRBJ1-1	CASVRLLNTEAFF	TGTGCCAGCGTCAGACTCCTGAACACTGAAGCTTTCTTT
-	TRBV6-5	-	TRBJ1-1	CASGLSDWGTEAFF	TGTGCCAGCGGCCTTTCGGACTGGGGCACTGAAGCTTTCTTT
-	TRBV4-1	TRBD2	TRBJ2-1	CASSQSAGGDEQFF	TGCGCCAGCAGCCAATCGGCGGGGGGTGATGAGCAGTTCTTC
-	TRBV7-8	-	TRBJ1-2	CASSWGFNYGYTF	TGTGCCAGCAGCTGGGGATTTAACTATGGCTACACCTTC
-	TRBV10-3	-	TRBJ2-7	CAISESQGFGYEQYF	TGTGCCATCAGTGAGTCGCAGGGTTTTGGCTACGAGCAGTACTTC
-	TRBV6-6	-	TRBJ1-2	CASSSNTANYGYTF	TGTGCCAGCTCATCGAACACAGCTAACTATGGCTACACCTTC
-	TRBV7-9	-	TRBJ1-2	CASSLDGEIGYTF	TGTGCCAGCAGCTTAGACGGGGAGATTGGCTACACCTTC
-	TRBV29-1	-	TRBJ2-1	CSETARYNEQFF	TGCAGCGAGACTGCACGGTACAATGAGCAGTTCTTC
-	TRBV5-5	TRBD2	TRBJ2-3	CASSLEAGGFTDTQYF	TGTGCCAGCAGCTTGGAGGCGGGGGGTTTCACAGATACGCAGTATTTT
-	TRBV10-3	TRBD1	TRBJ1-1	CAISGTGPDTEAFF	TGTGCCATCTCCGGGACAGGCCCGGACACTGAAGCTTTCTTT
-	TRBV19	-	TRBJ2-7	CASSINPGDYEQYF	TGTGCCAGTAGTATCAACCCAGGGGATTACGAGCAGTACTTC
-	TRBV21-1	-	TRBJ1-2	CASYVLSREGIYGYTF	TGTGCCAGCTATGTCCTTTCTAGGGAGGGGATCTATGGCTACACCTTC
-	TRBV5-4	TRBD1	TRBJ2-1	CASSGTGGWNEQFF	TGTGCCAGCAGCGGGACAGGGGGCTGGAATGAGCAGTTCTTC
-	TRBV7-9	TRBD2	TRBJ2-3	CASSLPTASGGADPDTQYF	TGTGCCAGCAGCTTACCCACGGCTAGCGGGGGGGCCGACCCAGATACGCAGTATTTT
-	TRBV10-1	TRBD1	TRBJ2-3	CASSEPGTGSTDTQYF	TGCGCCAGCAGTGAGCCCGGGACAGGGTCAACAGATACGCAGTATTTT
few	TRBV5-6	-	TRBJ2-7	CASSLYRYEQYF	TGTGCCAGCAGCCTCTATCGCTACGAGCAGTACTTC
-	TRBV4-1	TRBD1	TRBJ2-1	CASSQERGQTYNEQFF	TGCGCCAGCAGCCAAGAGAGGGGACAGACCTACAATGAGCAGTTCTTC
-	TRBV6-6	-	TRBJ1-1	CASSYLGEAFF	TGTGCCAGCAGTTACCTCGGAGAAGCTTTCTTT
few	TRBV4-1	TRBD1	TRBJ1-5	CASSFGTGVNQPQHF	TGCGCCAGCAGCTTTGGGACAGGAGTCAATCAGCCCCAGCATTTT
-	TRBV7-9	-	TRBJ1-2	CAGAGQSTDYYGYTF	TGTGCCGGCGCCGGGCAATCGACAGATTACTATGGCTACACCTTC